The source of this T cell receptor beta chain is a study of OX40 agonist ivuxolimab in advanced cancers. Study-wide context: Hepatocellular carcinoma, melanoma, renal cell or head and neck cancer occurred in dose-escalation patients.

Profiling relied on immunoSEQ multiplex PCR, and the TCRdb table lists in-frame clones only, not all of them. The sample shows some 43,000 clones, about 86% of them seen only once. The CDR3 length is 18 residues. The germline gives CDR1 MNHEY, CDR2 SMNVEV (reference sequence). Trimming cost V 7 bases and J 1 base, with 25 bases left between them. The sequence was collected from an adult with an advanced solid tumor such as melanoma, head and neck, liver or kidney cancer. The chain joins TRBV27 to TRBJ2-5; D may be TRBD2 (6 bases). This specimen was CD4+ or CD8+ T cells sorted from blood, taken in a trial of the OX40 agonist ivuxolimab. CDR3 DNA: TGTGCCAGCAAACCCCTTTCTCCGGGACTGACATTCCAAGAGACCCAGTACTTC. This translates into CASKPLSPGLTFQETQYF.